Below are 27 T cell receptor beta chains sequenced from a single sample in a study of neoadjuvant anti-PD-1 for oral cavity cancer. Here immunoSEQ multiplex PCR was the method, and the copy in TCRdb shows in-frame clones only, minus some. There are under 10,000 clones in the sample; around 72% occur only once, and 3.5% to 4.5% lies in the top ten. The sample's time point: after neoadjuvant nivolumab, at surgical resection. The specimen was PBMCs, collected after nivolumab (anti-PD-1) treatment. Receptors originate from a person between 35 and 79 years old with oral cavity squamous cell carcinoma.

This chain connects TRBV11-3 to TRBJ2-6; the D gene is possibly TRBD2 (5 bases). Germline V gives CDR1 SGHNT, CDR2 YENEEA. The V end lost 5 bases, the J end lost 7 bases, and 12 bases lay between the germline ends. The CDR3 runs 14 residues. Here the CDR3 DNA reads TGTGCCAGCAGCCGAACTAGAAACGCCAACGTCCTGACTTTC. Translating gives CASSRTRNANVLTF. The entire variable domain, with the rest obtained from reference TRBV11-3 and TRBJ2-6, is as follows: EAGVVQSPRYKIIEKKQPVAFWCNPISGHNTLYWYLQNLGQGPELLIRYENEEAVDDSQLPKDRFSAERLKGVDSTLKIQPAELGDSAVYLCASSRTRNANVLTFGAGSRLTVL.

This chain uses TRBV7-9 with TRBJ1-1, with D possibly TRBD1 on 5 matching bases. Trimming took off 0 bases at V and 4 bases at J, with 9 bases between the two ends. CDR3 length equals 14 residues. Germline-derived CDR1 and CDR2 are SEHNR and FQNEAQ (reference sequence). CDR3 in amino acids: CASSLAAGSTEAFF. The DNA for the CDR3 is TGTGCCAGCAGCTTAGCGGCAGGGAGCACTGAAGCTTTCTTT.

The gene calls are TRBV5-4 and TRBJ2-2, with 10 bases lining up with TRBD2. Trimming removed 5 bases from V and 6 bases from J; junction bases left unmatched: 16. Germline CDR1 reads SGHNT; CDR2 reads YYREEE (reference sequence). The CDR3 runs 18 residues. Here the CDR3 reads CASSPIAASGRGPGELFF. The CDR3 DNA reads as TGTGCCAGCAGTCCGATCGCTGCTAGCGGGAGAGGTCCCGGGGAGCTGTTTTTT.

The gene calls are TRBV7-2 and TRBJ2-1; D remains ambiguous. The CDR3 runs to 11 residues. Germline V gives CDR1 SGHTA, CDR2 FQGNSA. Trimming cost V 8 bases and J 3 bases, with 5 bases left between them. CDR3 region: CASGIYNEQFF. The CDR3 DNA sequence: TGTGCCAGCGGTATCTACAATGAGCAGTTCTTC. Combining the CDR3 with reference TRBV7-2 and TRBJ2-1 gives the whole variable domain GAGVSQSPSNKVTEKGKDVELRCDPISGHTALYWYRQSLGQGLEFLIYFQGNSAPDKSGLPSDRFSAERTGGSVSTLTIQRTQQEDSAVYLCASGIYNEQFFGPGTRLTVL.

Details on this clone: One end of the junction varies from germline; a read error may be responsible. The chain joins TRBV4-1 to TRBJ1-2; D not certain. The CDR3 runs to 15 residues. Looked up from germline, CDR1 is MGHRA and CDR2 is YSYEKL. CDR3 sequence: CASSQGIQILYGYTF. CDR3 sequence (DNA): TGCGCCAGCAGTCAAGGTATACAAATACTGTATGGCTACACCTTC.

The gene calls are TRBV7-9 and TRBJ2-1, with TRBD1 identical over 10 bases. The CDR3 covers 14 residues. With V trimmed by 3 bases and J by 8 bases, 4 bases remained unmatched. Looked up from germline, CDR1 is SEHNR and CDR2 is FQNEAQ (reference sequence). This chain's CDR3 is CASSLGQGFDEQFF. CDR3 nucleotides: TGTGCCAGCAGCTTGGGACAGGGGTTTGATGAGCAGTTCTTC.

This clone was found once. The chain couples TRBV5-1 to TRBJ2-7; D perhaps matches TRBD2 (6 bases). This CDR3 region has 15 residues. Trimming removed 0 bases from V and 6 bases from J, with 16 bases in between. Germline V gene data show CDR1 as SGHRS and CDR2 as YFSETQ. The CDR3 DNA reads TGCGCCAGCAGCTTGGAAGCGGCCACCGGGAGCGAGCAGTACTTC. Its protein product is CASSLEAATGSEQYF.

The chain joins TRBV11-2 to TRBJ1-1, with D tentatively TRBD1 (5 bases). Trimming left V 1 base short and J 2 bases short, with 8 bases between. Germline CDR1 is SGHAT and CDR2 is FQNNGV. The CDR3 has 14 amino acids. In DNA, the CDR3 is TGTGCCAGCAGCTTAGGGGGGGGAAACACTGAAGCTTTCTTT. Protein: CASSLGGGNTEAFF.

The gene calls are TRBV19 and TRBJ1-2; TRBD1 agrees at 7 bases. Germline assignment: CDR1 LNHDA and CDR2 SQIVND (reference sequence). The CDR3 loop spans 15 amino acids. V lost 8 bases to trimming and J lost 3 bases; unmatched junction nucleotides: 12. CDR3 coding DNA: TGTGCCAGTCTCCCCCGGACAGGACTAGACTATGGCTACACCTTC. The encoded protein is CASLPRTGLDYGYTF. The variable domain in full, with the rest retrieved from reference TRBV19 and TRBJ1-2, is DGGITQSPKYLFRKEGQNVTLSCEQNLNHDAMYWYRQDPGQGLRLIYYSQIVNDFQKGDIAEGYSVSREKKESFPLTVTSAQKNPTAFYLCASLPRTGLDYGYTFGSGTRLTVV.

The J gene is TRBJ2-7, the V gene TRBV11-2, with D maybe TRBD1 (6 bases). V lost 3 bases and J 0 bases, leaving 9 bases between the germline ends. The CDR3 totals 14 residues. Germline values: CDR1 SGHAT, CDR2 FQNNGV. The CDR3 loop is CASSFEGDSYEQYF. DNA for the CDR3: TGTGCCAGCAGCTTTGAGGGGGACTCCTACGAGCAGTACTTC.

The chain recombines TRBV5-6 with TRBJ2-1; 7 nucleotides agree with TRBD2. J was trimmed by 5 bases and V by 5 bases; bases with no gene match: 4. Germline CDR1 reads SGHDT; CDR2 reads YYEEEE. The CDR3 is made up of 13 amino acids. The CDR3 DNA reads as TGTGCCAGCAGGACACTAGCGAACAATGAGCAGTTCTTC. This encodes CASRTLANNEQFF.

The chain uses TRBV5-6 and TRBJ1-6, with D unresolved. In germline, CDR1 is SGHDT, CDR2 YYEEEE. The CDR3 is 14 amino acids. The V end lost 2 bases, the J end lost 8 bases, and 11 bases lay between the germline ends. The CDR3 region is CASSLPGDYSPLHF. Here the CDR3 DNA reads TGTGCCAGCAGCTTACCTGGGGATTATTCACCCCTCCACTTT.

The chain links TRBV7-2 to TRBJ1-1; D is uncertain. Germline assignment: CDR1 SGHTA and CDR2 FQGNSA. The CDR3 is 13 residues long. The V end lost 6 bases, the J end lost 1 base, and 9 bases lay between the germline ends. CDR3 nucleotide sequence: TGTGCCAGCAGTTTCCGACGGAACACTGAAGCTTTCTTT. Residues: CASSFRRNTEAFF.

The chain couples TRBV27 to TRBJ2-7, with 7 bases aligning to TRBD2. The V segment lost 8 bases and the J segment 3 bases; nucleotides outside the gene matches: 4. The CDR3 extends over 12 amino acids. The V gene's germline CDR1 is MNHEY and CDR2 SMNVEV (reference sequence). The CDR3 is CASGGGIYEQYF. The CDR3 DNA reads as TGTGCCAGCGGGGGGGGGATCTACGAGCAGTACTTC.

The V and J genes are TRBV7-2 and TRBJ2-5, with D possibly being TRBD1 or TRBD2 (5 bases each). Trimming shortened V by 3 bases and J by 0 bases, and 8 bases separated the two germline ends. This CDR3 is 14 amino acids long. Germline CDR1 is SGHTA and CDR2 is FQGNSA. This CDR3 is CASSLSGHQETQYF. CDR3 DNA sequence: TGTGCCAGCAGCTTGTCGGGACACCAAGAGACCCAGTACTTC.

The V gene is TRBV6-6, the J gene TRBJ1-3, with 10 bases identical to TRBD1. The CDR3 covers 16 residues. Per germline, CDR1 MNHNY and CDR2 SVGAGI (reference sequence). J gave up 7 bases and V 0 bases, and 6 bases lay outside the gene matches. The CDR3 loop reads CASSYSDRGSGNTIYF. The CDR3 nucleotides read TGTGCCAGCAGTTACTCGGACAGGGGGTCAGGGAACACCATATATTTT.

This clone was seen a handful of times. The CDR3 loop is CAISESHPTGGRDEQYF. In nucleotides, the CDR3 is TGTGCCATCAGTGAGTCGCACCCGACAGGGGGAAGGGACGAGCAGTACTTC. The chain joins TRBV10-3 to TRBJ2-7, with TRBD1 matching over 9 bases. The germline gives CDR1 ENHRY, CDR2 SYGVKD. Trimming cost V 0 bases and J 5 bases; bases outside gene matches: 11. The length of the CDR3 is 17 residues.

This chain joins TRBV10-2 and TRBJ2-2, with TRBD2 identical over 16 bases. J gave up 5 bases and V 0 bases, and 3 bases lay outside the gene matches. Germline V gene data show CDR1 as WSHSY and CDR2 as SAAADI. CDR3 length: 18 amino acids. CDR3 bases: TGCGCCAGCAGTGAGTCGTCGGGACTAGCGGGGGGGACCGGGGAGCTGTTTTTT. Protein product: CASSESSGLAGGTGELFF.

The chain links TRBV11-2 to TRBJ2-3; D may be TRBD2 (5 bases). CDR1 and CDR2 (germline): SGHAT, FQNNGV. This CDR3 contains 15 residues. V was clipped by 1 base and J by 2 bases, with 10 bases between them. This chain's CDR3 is CASSLARDATDTQYF. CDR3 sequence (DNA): TGTGCCAGCAGCTTAGCCCGGGATGCCACAGATACGCAGTATTTT.

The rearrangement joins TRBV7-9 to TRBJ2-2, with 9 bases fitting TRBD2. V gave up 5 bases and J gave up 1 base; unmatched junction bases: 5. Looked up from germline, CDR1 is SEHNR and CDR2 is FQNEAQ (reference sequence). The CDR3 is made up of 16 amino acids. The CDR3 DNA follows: TGTGCCAGCAGCGGCGCGGGGGGGATGAACACCGGGGAGCTGTTTTTT. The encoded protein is CASSGAGGMNTGELFF.

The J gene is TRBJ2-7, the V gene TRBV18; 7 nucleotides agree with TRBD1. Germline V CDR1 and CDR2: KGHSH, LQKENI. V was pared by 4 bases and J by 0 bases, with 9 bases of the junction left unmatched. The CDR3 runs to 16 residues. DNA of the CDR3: TGTGCCAGCTCACGAAGGGACAGCCTTAGCTCCTACGAGCAGTACTTC. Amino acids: CASSRRDSLSSYEQYF.

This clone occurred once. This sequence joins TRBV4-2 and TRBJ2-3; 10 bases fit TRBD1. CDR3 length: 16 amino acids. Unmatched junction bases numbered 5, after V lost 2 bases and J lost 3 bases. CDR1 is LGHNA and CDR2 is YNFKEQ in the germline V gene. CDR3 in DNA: TGTGCCAGCAGCCAACCCGACAGGGGGCTGACAGATACGCAGTATTTT. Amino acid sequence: CASSQPDRGLTDTQYF.

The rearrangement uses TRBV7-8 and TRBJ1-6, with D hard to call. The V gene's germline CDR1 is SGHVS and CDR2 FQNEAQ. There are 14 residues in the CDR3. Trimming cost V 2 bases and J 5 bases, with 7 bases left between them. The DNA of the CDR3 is TGTGCCAGCAGCTTACACCTTGATAATTCACCCCTCCACTTT. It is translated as CASSLHLDNSPLHF. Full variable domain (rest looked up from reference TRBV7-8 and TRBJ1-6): GAGVSQSPRYKVAKRGQDVALRCDPISGHVSLFWYQQALGQGPEFLTYFQNEAQLDKSGLPSDRFFAERPEGSVSTLKIQRTQQEDSAVYLCASSLHLDNSPLHFGNGTRLTVT.

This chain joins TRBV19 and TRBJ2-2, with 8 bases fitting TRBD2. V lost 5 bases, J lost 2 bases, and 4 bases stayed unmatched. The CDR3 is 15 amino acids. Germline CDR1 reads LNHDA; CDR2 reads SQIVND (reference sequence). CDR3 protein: CASSLLAGNTGELFF. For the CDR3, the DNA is TGTGCCAGTAGTTTATTAGCGGGAAACACCGGGGAGCTGTTTTTT.

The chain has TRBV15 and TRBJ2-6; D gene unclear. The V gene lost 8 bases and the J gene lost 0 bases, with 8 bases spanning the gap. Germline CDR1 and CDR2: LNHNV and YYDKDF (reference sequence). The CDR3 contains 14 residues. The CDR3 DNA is TGTGCCACCCACTCTTCCTCTGGGGCCAACGTCCTGACTTTC. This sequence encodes CATHSSSGANVLTF.

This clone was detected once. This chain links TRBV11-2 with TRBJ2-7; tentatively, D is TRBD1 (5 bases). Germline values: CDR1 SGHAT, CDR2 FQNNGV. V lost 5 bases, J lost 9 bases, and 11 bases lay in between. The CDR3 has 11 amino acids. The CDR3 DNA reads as TGTGCCAGCAGCCCCAGACAGACGCAGTACTTC. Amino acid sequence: CASSPRQTQYF. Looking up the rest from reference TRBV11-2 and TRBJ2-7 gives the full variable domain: EAGVAQSPRYKIIEKRQSVAFWCNPISGHATLYWYQQILGQGPKLLIQFQNNGVVDDSQLPKDRFSAERLKGVDSTLKIQPAKLEDSAVYLCASSPRQTQYFGPGTRLTVT.

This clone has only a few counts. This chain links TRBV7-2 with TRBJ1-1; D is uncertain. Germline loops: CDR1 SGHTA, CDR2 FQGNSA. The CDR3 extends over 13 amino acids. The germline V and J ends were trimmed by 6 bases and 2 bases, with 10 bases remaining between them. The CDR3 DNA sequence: TGTGCCAGCAGTACGGGCCCTAACACTGAAGCTTTCTTT. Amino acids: CASSTGPNTEAFF.